The source of this T cell receptor (beta chain) is a study of shared clonotypes between healthy human individuals. Study results and caveats: Larger richness was generally estimated for naive than memory subsets. Naive CD4 clonotypes were shared across a handful of donors at about 5.3%.

Into CD45RA+ naive and CD45RA-negative memory subsets, the CD4+ cells were split. The CDR3 has 14 residues. Germline V lookup: CDR1 LNHNV, CDR2 YYDKDF (reference sequence). The V and J ends lost 4 bases and 3 bases, in that order; junction bases with no gene match: 4. This clone has just one count. What it binds is not known. Assay used: immunoSEQ multiplex PCR; TCRdb lists only in-frame clones, some missing. The sample has about a million clones; around 80% are singletons. The receptor's source is a man between 18 and 29 years old in good health. The chain has TRBV15 and TRBJ2-3; TRBD2 aligns across 7 bases. The specimen was memory CD4+ T cells sorted from blood. The subset was: CD45RA-negative fraction. CDR3 in DNA: TGTGCCACCAGCATGGGGGGGTCTACAGATACGCAGTATTTT. Residues: CATSMGGSTDTQYF.